A single sample is the source of the 30 T cell receptor beta chains below, sequenced in a study of blood T cell repertoires in COVID-19. The table came from immunoSEQ multiplex PCR; TCRdb's copy has only in-frame clones and leaves some out. The sample yields approximately 130,000 clones, around 85% seen once. Sample: peripheral blood. Receptors were obtained from a human donor in a cohort sampled during active COVID-19.

This chain joins TRBV5-6 and TRBJ1-3, with unresolved D. The CDR3 totals 15 residues. From germline, CDR1 is SGHDT and CDR2 YYEEEE. The V end was cut by 2 bases, the J end by 0 bases, with 9 bases between. In nucleotides, the CDR3 is TGTGCCAGCAGCTTAAATTTCGGCTCTGGAAACACCATATATTTT. Protein sequence: CASSLNFGSGNTIYF.

V is TRBV6-1 and J is TRBJ1-4; a weak D match, TRBD1 (5 bases). CDR1 is MNHNS, CDR2 SASEGT, per germline. CDR3 length equals 15 residues. The V end lost 0 bases, the J end lost 8 bases, and 13 bases lay between the germline ends. CDR3 bases: TGTGCCAGCAGTGAAGCGTCCAGGGTGGGAGAAAAACTGTTTTTT. Its protein is CASSEASRVGEKLFF.

The rearrangement links TRBV7-2 to TRBJ2-1; possible D gene TRBD2, 6 bases. Germline V gene lookup returns CDR1 SGHTA and CDR2 FQGNSA. The CDR3 length is 15 residues. Trimming left V 2 bases short and J 1 base short, with 9 bases between. The chain's CDR3 is CASSLRSGSYNEQFF. DNA for the CDR3: TGTGCCAGCAGCTTACGGAGCGGGTCCTACAATGAGCAGTTCTTC.

CDR3 loop: CASSWGQGMGEQFF. CDR3 nucleotide sequence: TGCGCCAGCAGCTGGGGACAGGGTATGGGTGAGCAGTTCTTC. The gene calls are TRBV5-1 and TRBJ2-1; the match to TRBD1 covers 9 bases. V lost 3 bases, J lost 9 bases, and 7 bases stayed unmatched. Germline V CDR1 and CDR2: SGHRS, YFSETQ. CDR3 length: 14 amino acids.

In its sample, this clone was seen a few times. For the CDR3, the DNA is TGTGCCAGCAGCGTAGACGACGGGGGTTTTAACACCATATATTTT. It translates to CASSVDDGGFNTIYF. The chain is built from TRBV9 and TRBJ1-3; perhaps TRBD1 as D (5 bases). This CDR3 is 15 amino acids long. In germline, CDR1 is SGDLS, CDR2 YYNGEE. The germline V and J ends were trimmed by 0 bases and 7 bases, with 14 bases remaining between them.

In this sample, this clone turned up a few times. This chain uses TRBV5-1 with TRBJ2-7; 11 bases align to TRBD2. CDR3 length: 16 residues. CDR1 is SGHRS, CDR2 YFSETQ, per germline. V lost 0 bases to trimming and J lost 7 bases; unmatched junction nucleotides: 9. The CDR3 DNA is TGCGCCAGCAGCTTGGCCATGGCTAGCGGGGGGCCGGAGCAGTACTTC. This gives the protein CASSLAMASGGPEQYF. Drawing the rest from reference TRBV5-1 and TRBJ2-7, the complete variable domain is KAGVTQTPRYLIKTRGQQVTLSCSPISGHRSVSWYQQTPGQGLQFLFEYFSETQRNKGNFPGRFSGRQFSNSRSEMNVSTLELGDSALYLCASSLAMASGGPEQYFGPGTRLTVT.

The V gene is TRBV6-2 or TRBV6-3, the J gene TRBJ1-2; D ambiguous. The CDR3 sequence is 14 residues long. Germline lookup yields CDR1 MNHEY and CDR2 SVGEGT. V shed 5 bases and J shed 8 bases, with 18 bases lying between them. CDR3 protein: CASSHYGSTRGYTF. CDR3 nucleotides: TGTGCCAGCAGTCACTACGGTAGCACCCGCGGCTACACCTTC.

This clone has only one observation. The chain links TRBV19 to TRBJ2-5, with a tentative D call TRBD1 (6 bases). Germline loops: CDR1 LNHDA, CDR2 SQIVND (reference sequence). The CDR3 is 15 residues long. The germline V and J ends were trimmed by 6 bases and 4 bases, with 18 bases remaining between them. The CDR3 DNA reads as TGTGCCAGTAGCCCCTCTACAGGGAGAGGAGAGACCCAGTACTTC. Protein sequence: CASSPSTGRGETQYF.

By share of the sample, this clone is medium-sized. The chain couples TRBV4-1 to TRBJ1-2, with D tentatively TRBD1 (6 bases). Germline CDR1 is MGHRA and CDR2 is YSYEKL. This CDR3 spans 15 amino acids. Trimming took 0 bases from V and 4 from J, leaving 12 bases between them. The CDR3: CASSQEPGDAYGYTF. Here the CDR3 DNA reads TGCGCCAGCAGCCAAGAACCAGGGGATGCCTATGGCTACACCTTC.

This chain uses TRBV28 with TRBJ1-2; D is perhaps TRBD1 (6 bases). Trimming took 5 bases from V and 8 from J, leaving 21 bases between them. The CDR3 is made up of 15 amino acids. Per the germline V gene, CDR1 is MDHEN and CDR2 is SYDVKM. This CDR3 reads CASSPQIGQRIGYTF. In nucleotides, the CDR3 is TGTGCCAGCAGTCCCCAAATTGGACAGAGAATAGGCTACACCTTC.

A few counts support this clone. This chain uses TRBV13 with TRBJ2-5; TRBD2 matches at 12 bases. The V and J ends lost 1 base and 5 bases, in that order; junction bases with no gene match: 2. CDR1 is PRHDT, CDR2 FYEKMQ, per germline (reference sequence). The CDR3 totals 15 residues. The CDR3 DNA follows: TGTGCCAGCAGCTTAGCACTAGCGGGAGGTGAGACCCAGTACTTC. It translates to CASSLALAGGETQYF.

The chain links TRBV19 to TRBJ1-2, with a tentative D call TRBD1 (6 bases). The CDR3 runs 16 residues. V was shortened by 9 bases and J by 7 bases, with 27 bases between the two germline ends. Germline V gene lookup returns CDR1 LNHDA and CDR2 SQIVND (reference sequence). The CDR3 coding sequence is TGTGCCAGAGCGACTGGGACACGAAGCCATCCCGGTGGCTACACCTTC. Translating gives CARATGTRSHPGGYTF.

The V gene is TRBV2, the J gene TRBJ1-1, with D maybe TRBD1 (5 bases). Trimming left V 8 bases short and J 0 bases short, with 19 bases between. The CDR3 is made up of 16 amino acids. Germline-derived CDR1 and CDR2 are SNHLY and FYNNEI. The CDR3 DNA sequence: TGTGCCAGCGGATTGGACATCCTTATGATGAACACTGAAGCTTTCTTT. Encoded protein: CASGLDILMMNTEAFF.

This chain uses TRBV24-1 with TRBJ1-2; no definite D call. Trimming pared 6 bases from V and 8 bases from J, leaving 9 bases between. Looked up from germline, CDR1 is KGHDR and CDR2 is SFDVKD. The CDR3 runs 11 residues. The CDR3 DNA sequence: TGTGCCACCAGTATGGGCCTCGGCTACACCTTC. Translating it yields CATSMGLGYTF.

This chain joins TRBV5-1 and TRBJ2-3; a possible D gene is TRBD2 (6 bases). The CDR3 spans 12 residues. V gave up 6 bases and J gave up 2 bases, with 7 bases separating them. CDR1 is SGHRS and CDR2 is YFSETQ in the germline V gene. The CDR3 region is CASTRDTDTQYF. The CDR3 DNA reads as TGCGCCAGCACGCGGGACACAGATACGCAGTATTTT.

The J gene is TRBJ1-5, the V gene TRBV9; D is possibly TRBD1 (5 bases). Deletions cut 3 bases from V and 3 bases from J, with 16 bases between. The CDR3 is made up of 16 amino acids. Germline V lookup: CDR1 SGDLS, CDR2 YYNGEE. The CDR3 DNA reads as TGTGCCAGCAGCGAGGGGCCGGGACTGATCAATCAGCCCCAGCATTTT. It specifies CASSEGPGLINQPQHF.

This sequence joins TRBV5-1 and TRBJ2-2; D perhaps matches TRBD1 (5 bases). Germline lookup yields CDR1 SGHRS and CDR2 YFSETQ. Trimming shortened V by 0 bases and J by 5 bases, and 11 bases separated the two germline ends. This CDR3 spans 15 amino acids. The DNA for the CDR3 is TGCGCCAGCAGCTTGGTTCAGGGCCGGACCGGGGAGCTGTTTTTT. It translates to CASSLVQGRTGELFF.

The chain carries TRBV29-1 and TRBJ2-3, with D perhaps matching TRBD1 (6 bases). The V gene lost 7 bases and the J gene lost 6 bases, with 14 bases spanning the gap. This CDR3 is 12 amino acids long. Germline V gene sequence: CDR1 SQVTM, CDR2 ANQGSEA. In DNA form, the CDR3 reads TGCAGCGGCGAGACAGGAATCGATACGCAGTATTTT. As protein: CSGETGIDTQYF.

The V call is TRBV7-2, the J call TRBJ2-4, with TRBD2 matching over 12 bases. This CDR3 has 17 amino acids. Germline lookup yields CDR1 SGHTA and CDR2 FQGNSA. V lost 5 bases, J lost 2 bases, and 7 bases stayed unmatched. For the CDR3, the DNA is TGTGCCAGCAGCCTTACCCTAGCGGGGGGGCCCAAAAACATTCAGTACTTC. Its translation is CASSLTLAGGPKNIQYF.

This clone has a handful of counts. J is TRBJ2-7 and V is TRBV4-2; 7 bases align to TRBD2. Trimming removed 3 bases from V and 2 bases from J; junction bases left unmatched: 16. Germline V gene lookup returns CDR1 LGHNA and CDR2 YNFKEQ. The CDR3 sequence is 18 residues long. The CDR3: CASSQGGILAPVPYEQYF. CDR3 DNA sequence: TGTGCCAGCAGCCAGGGGGGGATCCTAGCACCAGTCCCCTACGAGCAGTACTTC.

A single count supports this clone. J is TRBJ1-2 and V is TRBV19; tentative D call: TRBD1 (6 bases). The CDR3 consists of 13 residues. Germline V gives CDR1 LNHDA, CDR2 SQIVND (reference sequence). V lost 6 bases and J lost 13, with 21 bases in between. As DNA, the CDR3 is TGTGCCAGTAGCCACCCCCCTGACAGGAGCTGCACCTTC. Its protein is CASSHPPDRSCTF. Full variable domain (rest looked up from reference TRBV19 and TRBJ1-2): DGGITQSPKYLFRKEGQNVTLSCEQNLNHDAMYWYRQDPGQGLRLIYYSQIVNDFQKGDIAEGYSVSREKKESFPLTVTSAQKNPTAFYLCASSHPPDRSCTFGSGTRLTVV.

The rearrangement links TRBV7-2 to TRBJ2-1, with 8 positions matching TRBD2. This CDR3 contains 14 residues. CDR1 and CDR2 (germline): SGHTA, FQGNSA. J gave up 8 bases and V 6 bases, and 9 bases lay outside the gene matches. The chain's CDR3 is CASSSGALFDEQFF. The CDR3 DNA is TGTGCCAGCAGTAGCGGGGCCCTCTTTGATGAGCAGTTCTTC.

V is TRBV5-1 and J is TRBJ2-3; TRBD2 matches at 9 bases. V shed 2 bases, J shed 2 bases, and the junction held 3 bases outside the gene matches. The CDR3 contains 15 residues. CDR1 and CDR2 (germline): SGHRS, YFSETQ. The CDR3 bases are TGCGCCAGCAGCTTTAGCGGGGGCTACACAGATACGCAGTATTTT. Protein sequence: CASSFSGGYTDTQYF.

The CDR3 coding sequence is TGCGCCAGCAGCCCAGGACTAGTAGGGGATACGCAGTATTTT. The encoded protein is CASSPGLVGDTQYF. The chain carries TRBV5-1 and TRBJ2-3; 7 nucleotides align to TRBD2. CDR1 and CDR2 from the germline V gene are SGHRS and YFSETQ. The CDR3 runs 14 residues. With V trimmed by 4 bases and J by 6 bases, 8 bases remained unmatched.

This clone was seen ten or more times. J is TRBJ1-4 and V is TRBV6-6; 11 bases map to TRBD1. With V trimmed by 5 bases and J by 0 bases, 8 bases remained unmatched. The CDR3 is 18 amino acids. The germline V gene encodes CDR1 MNHNY and CDR2 SVGAGI (reference sequence). CDR3 amino acids: CASSPQDRGRATNEKLFF. CDR3 DNA sequence: TGTGCCAGCAGTCCCCAGGACAGGGGGCGCGCAACTAATGAAAAACTGTTTTTT.

This clone was seen just once. The chain combines TRBV28 with TRBJ2-2, with TRBD2 identical over 14 bases. The CDR3 length is 16 residues. Unmatched junction bases numbered 5, after V lost 5 bases and J lost 6 bases. CDR1 and CDR2 from the germline V gene are MDHEN and SYDVKM. Here the CDR3 DNA reads TGTGCCAGCAGTCCCGGGACTAGCGGGAGTTCCGGGGAGCTGTTTTTT. Translation gives CASSPGTSGSSGELFF.

This chain joins TRBV5-1 and TRBJ2-7, with D perhaps given as TRBD1 or TRBD2 (5 bases each). Germline CDR1 SGHRS, CDR2 YFSETQ. Trimming took off 4 bases at V and 6 bases at J, with 14 bases between the two ends. This CDR3 is built from 13 residues. The CDR3 here is CASSVDTRGEQYV. The CDR3 DNA reads as TGCGCCAGCAGCGTGGACACACGGGGCGAGCAGTACGTC.

The chain has TRBV12-3 or TRBV12-4 and TRBJ1-5; 8 bases align to TRBD1. Germline trimming cut 6 bases from V and 13 bases from J; bases unmatched to any gene: 11. This CDR3 has 13 residues. The CDR3, as DNA: TGTGCCAGCAGCCATGGGGGCGGGACAGGACAGCATTTT. This codes for CASSHGGGTGQHF.

This clone was observed a single time. V gene TRBV29-1 combines with J gene TRBJ1-1; D remains ambiguous. Trimming stripped 4 bases from V and 3 bases from J, with 9 bases between. The germline gives CDR1 SQVTM, CDR2 ANQGSEA. CDR3 size: 12 residues. The CDR3 DNA reads as TGCAGCGTTGGTTATGGGCACACTGAAGCTTTCTTT. This translates into CSVGYGHTEAFF.

V gene TRBV30 combines with J gene TRBJ2-7; D perhaps matches TRBD1 (5 bases). The V end lost 0 bases, the J end lost 6 bases, and 18 bases lay between the germline ends. The CDR3 runs to 15 residues. CDR1 and CDR2 from the germline V gene are GTSNPN and SVGIG (reference sequence). The CDR3 sequence is CAWSVNRAGKGEQYF. The CDR3, as DNA: TGTGCCTGGAGTGTAAATCGGGCAGGGAAAGGCGAGCAGTACTTC.